This TCR beta chain was documented in a study of T cells in Graves' hyperthyroidism and ophthalmopathy. Study-level information: It was at initial diagnosis, before any treatment, that peripheral blood was collected.

Trimming took 5 bases from V and 6 from J, leaving 19 bases between them. The CDR3 is 15 amino acids. Germline values: CDR1 MDHEN, CDR2 SYDVKM. This clonotype was found many times. From RNA transcripts, TCR beta CDR3 regions were amplified. With the HTBI primer set, the TCR CDR3 went through a first round of RT-PCR. TCRdb re-derived calls from the multiplex PCR reads in MiXCR, one entry per CDR3 protein. This table has roughly 510,000 distinct CDR3 sequences, less than 25% appearing once. The source is a man between 18 and 29 years old with Graves' hyperthyroidism. The sequenced material came from blood. The V gene is TRBV28, the J gene TRBJ1-2; maybe TRBD1 (5 bases). The chain's CDR3 is CASSLPAGLRDGYTF. CDR3 bases: TGTGCCAGCAGTCTCCCGGCGGGGCTGAGGGATGGCTACACCTTC.